Described below is a single TCR beta chain sequence and its context. Trimming took 4 bases from V and 5 from J, leaving 17 bases between them. Germline-derived CDR1 and CDR2 are MGHRA and YSYEKL. The CDR3 covers 15 residues. This record comes from a study of blood T cells in healthy people across ages. A J-beta primer mix and a sample-barcoded 5' primer were used in a second PCR of about 7 to 12 cycles. TCRdb re-called the 5' RACE reads with MiXCR, one entry per CDR3 protein. Of hundreds of thousands of distinct CDR3 sequences in the sample, under 25% were seen once. Peripheral blood from each donor was collected in a volume of 9.5 to 10 milliliters.

The chain has TRBV4-1 and TRBJ2-5; D is perhaps TRBD1 or TRBD2 (5 bases each). Sequenced: blood. The sequence was obtained from a man between 65 and 85 years old in good health. Written as DNA, the CDR3 is TGCGCCAGCAGCCTTCGATGGGACGAATTGGAGACCCAGTACTTC. It is translated as CASSLRWDELETQYF.